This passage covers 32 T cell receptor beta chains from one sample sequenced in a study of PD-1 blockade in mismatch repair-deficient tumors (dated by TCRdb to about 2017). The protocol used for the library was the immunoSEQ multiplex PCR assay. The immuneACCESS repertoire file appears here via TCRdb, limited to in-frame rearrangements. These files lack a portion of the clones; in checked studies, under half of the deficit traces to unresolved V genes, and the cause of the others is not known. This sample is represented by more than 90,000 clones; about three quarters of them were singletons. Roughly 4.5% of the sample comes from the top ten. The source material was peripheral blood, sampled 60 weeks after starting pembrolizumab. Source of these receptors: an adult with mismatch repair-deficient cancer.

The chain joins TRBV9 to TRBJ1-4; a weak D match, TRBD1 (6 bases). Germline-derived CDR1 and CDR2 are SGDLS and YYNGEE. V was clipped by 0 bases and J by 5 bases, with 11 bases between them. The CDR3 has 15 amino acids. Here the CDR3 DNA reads TGTGCCAGCAGCGTAGATCAGGGGAGCAATGAAAAACTGTTTTTT. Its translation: CASSVDQGSNEKLFF.

CDR3 DNA: TGTGCCAGCACCATTCAGGGGATCTATGGCTACACCTTC. It specifies CASTIQGIYGYTF. The chain is built from TRBV5-4 and TRBJ1-2; D is possibly TRBD1 (6 bases). The ends were cut back, 6 bases at V and 4 bases at J, with 13 bases in the middle. This CDR3 region has 13 residues. Germline values: CDR1 SGHNT, CDR2 YYREEE (reference sequence).

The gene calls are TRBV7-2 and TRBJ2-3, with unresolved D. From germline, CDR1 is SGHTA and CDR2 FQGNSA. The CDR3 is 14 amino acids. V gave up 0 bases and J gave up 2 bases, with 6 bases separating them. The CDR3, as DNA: TGTGCCAGCAGCTTAGCGGTGCCCACAGATACGCAGTATTTT. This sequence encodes CASSLAVPTDTQYF.

The CDR3 spells CASSLVPSGMNTEAFF. As DNA, the CDR3 is TGTGCCAGCAGCTTGGTCCCCAGCGGGATGAACACTGAAGCTTTCTTT. V and J are TRBV5-4 and TRBJ1-1; no clear D gene. This CDR3 contains 16 residues. The V end lost 0 bases, the J end lost 0 bases, and 12 bases lay between the germline ends. The germline CDR1 and CDR2 sequences are SGHNT and YYREEE (reference sequence).

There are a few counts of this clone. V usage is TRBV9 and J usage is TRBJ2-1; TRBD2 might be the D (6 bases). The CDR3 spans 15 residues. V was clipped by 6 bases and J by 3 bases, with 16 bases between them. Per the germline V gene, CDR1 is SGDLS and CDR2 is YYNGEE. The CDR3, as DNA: TGTGCCAGCACCTCCCACGGCGGGAACTACAATGAGCAGTTCTTC. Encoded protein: CASTSHGGNYNEQFF. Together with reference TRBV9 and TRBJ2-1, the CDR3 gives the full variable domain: DSGVTQTPKHLITATGQRVTLRCSPRSGDLSVYWYQQSLDQGLQFLIQYYNGEERAKGNILERFSAQQFPDLHSELNLSSLELGDSALYFCASTSHGGNYNEQFFGPGTRLTVL.

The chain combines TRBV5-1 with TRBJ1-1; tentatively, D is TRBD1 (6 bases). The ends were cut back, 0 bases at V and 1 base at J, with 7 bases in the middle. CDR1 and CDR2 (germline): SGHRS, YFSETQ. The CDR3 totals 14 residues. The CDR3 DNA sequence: TGCGCCAGCAGCTTGGGACAGGCGAACACTGAAGCTTTCTTT. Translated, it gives CASSLGQANTEAFF.

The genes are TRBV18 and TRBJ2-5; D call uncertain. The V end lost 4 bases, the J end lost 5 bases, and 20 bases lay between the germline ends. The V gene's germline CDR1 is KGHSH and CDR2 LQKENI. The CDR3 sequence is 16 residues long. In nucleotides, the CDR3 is TGTGCCAGCTCACGCCTCTTTGCCCAGGCCGGGGAGACCCAGTACTTC. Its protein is CASSRLFAQAGETQYF. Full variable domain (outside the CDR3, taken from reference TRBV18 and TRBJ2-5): NAGVMQNPRHLVRRRGQEARLRCSPMKGHSHVYWYRQLPEEGLKFMVYLQKENIIDESGMPKERFSAEFPKEGPSILRIQQVVRGDSAAYFCASSRLFAQAGETQYFGPGTRLLVL.

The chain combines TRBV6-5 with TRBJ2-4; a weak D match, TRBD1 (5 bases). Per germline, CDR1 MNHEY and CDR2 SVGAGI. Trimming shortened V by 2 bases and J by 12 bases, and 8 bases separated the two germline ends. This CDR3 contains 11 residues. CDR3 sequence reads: CASSYGAAQYF. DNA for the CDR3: TGTGCCAGCAGTTACGGGGCAGCTCAGTACTTC.

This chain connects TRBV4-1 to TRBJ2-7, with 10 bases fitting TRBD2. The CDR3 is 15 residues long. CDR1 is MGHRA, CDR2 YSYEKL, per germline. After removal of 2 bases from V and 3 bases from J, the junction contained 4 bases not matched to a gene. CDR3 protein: CASSQKLAGGYEQYF. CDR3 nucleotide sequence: TGCGCCAGCAGCCAAAAGTTAGCGGGAGGCTACGAGCAGTACTTC.

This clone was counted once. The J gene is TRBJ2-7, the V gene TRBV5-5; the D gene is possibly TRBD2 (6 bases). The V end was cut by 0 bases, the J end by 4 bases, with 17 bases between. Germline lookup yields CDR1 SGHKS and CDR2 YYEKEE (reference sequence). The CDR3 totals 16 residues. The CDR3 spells CASSLVLSAGRYEQYF. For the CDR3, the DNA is TGTGCCAGCAGCTTGGTTCTTTCGGCAGGGAGGTACGAGCAGTACTTC.

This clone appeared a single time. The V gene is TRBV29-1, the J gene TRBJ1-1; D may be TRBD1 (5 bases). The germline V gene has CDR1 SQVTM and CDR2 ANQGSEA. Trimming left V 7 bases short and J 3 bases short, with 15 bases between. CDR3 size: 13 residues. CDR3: CSGGVGGDTEAFF. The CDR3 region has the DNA TGCAGCGGTGGGGTCGGAGGGGACACTGAAGCTTTCTTT.

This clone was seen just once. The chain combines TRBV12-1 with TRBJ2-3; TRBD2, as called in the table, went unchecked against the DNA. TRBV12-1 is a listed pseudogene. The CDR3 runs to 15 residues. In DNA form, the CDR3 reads TGTGCCGGCAGCCTCCCGGGAGGTGACACAGATACGCAGTATTTT. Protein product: CAGSLPGGDTDTQYF.

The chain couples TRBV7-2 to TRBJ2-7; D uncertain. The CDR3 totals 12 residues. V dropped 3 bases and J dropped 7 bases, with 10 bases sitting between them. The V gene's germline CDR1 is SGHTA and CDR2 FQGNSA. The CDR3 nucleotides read TGTGCCAGCAGCTTGGGGTCGAGAGAGCAGTACTTC. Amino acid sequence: CASSLGSREQYF.

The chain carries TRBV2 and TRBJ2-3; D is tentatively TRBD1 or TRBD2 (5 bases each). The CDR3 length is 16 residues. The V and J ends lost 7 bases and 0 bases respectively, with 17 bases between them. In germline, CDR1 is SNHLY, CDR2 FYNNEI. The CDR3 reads CASTWLGAGSTDTQYF. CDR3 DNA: TGTGCCAGCACTTGGCTCGGGGCCGGGAGCACAGATACGCAGTATTTT.

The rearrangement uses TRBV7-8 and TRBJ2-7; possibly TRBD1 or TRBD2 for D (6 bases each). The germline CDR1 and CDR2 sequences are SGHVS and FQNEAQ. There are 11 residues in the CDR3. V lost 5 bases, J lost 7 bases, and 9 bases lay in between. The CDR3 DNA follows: TGTGCCAGCAGCAGAGGGGGGGAGCAGTACTTC. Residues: CASSRGGEQYF.

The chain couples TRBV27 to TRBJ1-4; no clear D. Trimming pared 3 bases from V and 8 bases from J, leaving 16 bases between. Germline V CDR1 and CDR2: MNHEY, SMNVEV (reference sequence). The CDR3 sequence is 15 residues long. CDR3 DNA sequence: TGTGCCAGCAGTTTTCGGCAGACCGTAGGCGAAAAACTGTTTTTT. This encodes CASSFRQTVGEKLFF.

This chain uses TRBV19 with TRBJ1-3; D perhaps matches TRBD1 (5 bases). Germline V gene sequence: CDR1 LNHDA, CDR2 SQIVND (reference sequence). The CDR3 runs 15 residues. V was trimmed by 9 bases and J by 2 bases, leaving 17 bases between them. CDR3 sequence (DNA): TGTGCCAGACCTGCCCGCCAGGGTACTGGAAACACCATATATTTT. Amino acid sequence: CARPARQGTGNTIYF.

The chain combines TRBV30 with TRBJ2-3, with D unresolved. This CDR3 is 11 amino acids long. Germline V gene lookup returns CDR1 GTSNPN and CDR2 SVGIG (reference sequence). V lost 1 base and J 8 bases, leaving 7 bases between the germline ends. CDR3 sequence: CAWSDPATQYF. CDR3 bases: TGTGCCTGGAGTGACCCCGCTACGCAGTATTTT. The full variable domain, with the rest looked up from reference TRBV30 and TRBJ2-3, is SQTIHQWPATLVQPVGSPLSLECTVEGTSNPNLYWYRQAAGRGLQLLFYSVGIGQISSEVPQNLSASRPQDRQFILSSKKLLLSDSGFYLCAWSDPATQYFGPGTRLTVL.

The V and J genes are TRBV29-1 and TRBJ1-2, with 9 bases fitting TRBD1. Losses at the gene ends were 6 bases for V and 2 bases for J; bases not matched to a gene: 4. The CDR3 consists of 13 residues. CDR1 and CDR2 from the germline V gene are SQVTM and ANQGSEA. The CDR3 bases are TGCAGCGTCAGGGACAGGGAGAACTATGGCTACACCTTC. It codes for CSVRDRENYGYTF. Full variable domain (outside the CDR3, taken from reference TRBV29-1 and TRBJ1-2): SAVISQKPSRDICQRGTSLTIQCQVDSQVTMMFWYRQQPGQSLTLIATANQGSEATYESGFVIDKFPISRPNLTFSTLTVSNMSPEDSSIYLCSVRDRENYGYTFGSGTRLTVV.

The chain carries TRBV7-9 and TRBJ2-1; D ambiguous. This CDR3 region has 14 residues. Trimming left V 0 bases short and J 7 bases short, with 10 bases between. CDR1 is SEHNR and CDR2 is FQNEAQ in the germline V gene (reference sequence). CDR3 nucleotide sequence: TGTGCCAGCAGCTTAGCGGACCGGCGGAATGAGCAGTTCTTC. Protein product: CASSLADRRNEQFF.

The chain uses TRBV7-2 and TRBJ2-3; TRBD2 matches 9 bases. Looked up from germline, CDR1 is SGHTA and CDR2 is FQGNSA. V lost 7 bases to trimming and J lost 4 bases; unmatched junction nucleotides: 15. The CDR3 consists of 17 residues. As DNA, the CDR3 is TGTGCCAGCACCCGAAGTAGCGGGAGTTTCTTGGCAGATACGCAGTATTTT. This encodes CASTRSSGSFLADTQYF.

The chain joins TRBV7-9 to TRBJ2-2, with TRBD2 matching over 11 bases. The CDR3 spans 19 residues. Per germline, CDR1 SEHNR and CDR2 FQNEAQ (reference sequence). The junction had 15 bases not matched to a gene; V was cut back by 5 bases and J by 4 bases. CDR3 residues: CASSTNAPLAGAGTGELFF. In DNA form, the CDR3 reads TGTGCCAGCAGCACCAACGCCCCACTAGCGGGAGCGGGCACCGGGGAGCTGTTTTTT.

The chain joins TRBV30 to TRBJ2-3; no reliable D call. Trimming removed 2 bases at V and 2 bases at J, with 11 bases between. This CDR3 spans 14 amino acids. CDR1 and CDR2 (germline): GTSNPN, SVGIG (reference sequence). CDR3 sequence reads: CAWSKATLTDTQYF. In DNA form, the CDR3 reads TGTGCCTGGAGTAAAGCGACCCTCACAGATACGCAGTATTTT.

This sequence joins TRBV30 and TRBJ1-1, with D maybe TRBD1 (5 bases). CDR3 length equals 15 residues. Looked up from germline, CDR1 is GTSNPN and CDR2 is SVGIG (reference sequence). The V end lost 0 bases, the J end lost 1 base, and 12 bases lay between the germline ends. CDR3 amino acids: CAWSVWGSGNTEAFF. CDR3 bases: TGTGCCTGGAGTGTATGGGGGAGCGGGAACACTGAAGCTTTCTTT.

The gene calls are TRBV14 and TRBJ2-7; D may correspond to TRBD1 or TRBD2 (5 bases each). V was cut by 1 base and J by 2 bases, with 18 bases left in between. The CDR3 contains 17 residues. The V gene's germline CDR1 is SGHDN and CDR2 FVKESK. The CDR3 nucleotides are TGTGCCAGCAGCCAAGCTAGCCCTCCGGGGCTGACCTACGAGCAGTACTTC. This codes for CASSQASPPGLTYEQYF.

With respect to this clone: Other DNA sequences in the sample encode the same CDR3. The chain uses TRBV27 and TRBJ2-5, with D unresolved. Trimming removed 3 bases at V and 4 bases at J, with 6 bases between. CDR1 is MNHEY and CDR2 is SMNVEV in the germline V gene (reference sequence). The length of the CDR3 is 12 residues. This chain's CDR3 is CASSFRGETQYF. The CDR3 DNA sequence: TGTGCCAGCAGTTTTCGAGGAGAGACCCAGTACTTC.

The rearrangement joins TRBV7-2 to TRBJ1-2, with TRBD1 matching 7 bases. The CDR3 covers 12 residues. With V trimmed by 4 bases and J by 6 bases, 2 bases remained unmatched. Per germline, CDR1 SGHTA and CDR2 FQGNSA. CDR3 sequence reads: CASSWDSNGYTF. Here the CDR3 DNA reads TGTGCCAGCAGCTGGGACAGTAATGGCTACACCTTC.

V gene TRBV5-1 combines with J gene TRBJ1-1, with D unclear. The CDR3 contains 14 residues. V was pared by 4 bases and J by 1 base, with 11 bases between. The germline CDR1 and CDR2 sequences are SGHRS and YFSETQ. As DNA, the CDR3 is TGCGCCAGCAGCCTTACTTTGGAGAACACTGAAGCTTTCTTT. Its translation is CASSLTLENTEAFF.

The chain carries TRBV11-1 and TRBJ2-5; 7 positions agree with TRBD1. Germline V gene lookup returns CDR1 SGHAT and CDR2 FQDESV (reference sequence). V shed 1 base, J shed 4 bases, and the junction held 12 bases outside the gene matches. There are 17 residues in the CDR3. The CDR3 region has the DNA TGTGCCAGCAGCTTAGGGAGAGGAGACAGGGAATCAGAGACCCAGTACTTC. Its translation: CASSLGRGDRESETQYF. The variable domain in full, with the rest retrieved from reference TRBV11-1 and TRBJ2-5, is EAEVAQSPRYKITEKSQAVAFWCDPISGHATLYWYRQILGQGPELLVQFQDESVVDDSQLPKDRFSAERLKGVDSTLKIQPAELGDSAMYLCASSLGRGDRESETQYFGPGTRLLVL.

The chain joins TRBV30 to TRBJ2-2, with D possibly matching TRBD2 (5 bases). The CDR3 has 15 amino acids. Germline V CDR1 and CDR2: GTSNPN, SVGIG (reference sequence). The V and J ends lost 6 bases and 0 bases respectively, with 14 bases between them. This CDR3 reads CACKSVATNTGELFF. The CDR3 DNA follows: TGTGCCTGTAAGTCCGTAGCGACGAACACCGGGGAGCTGTTTTTT.

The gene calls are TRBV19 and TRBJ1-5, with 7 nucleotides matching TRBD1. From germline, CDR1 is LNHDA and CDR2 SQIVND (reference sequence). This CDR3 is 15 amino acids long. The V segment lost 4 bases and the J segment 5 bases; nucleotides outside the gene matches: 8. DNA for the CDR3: TGTGCCAGTAGTAGAGGACAGGTTTTAGATCAGCCCCAGCATTTT. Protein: CASSRGQVLDQPQHF.

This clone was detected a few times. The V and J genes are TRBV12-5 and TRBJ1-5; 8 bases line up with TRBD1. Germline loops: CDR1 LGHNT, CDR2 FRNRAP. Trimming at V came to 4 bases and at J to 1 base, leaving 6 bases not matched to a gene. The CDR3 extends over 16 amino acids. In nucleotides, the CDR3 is TGTGCTAGTGGTTGGACGGGACAGGCCAGCAATCAGCCCCAGCATTTT. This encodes CASGWTGQASNQPQHF.